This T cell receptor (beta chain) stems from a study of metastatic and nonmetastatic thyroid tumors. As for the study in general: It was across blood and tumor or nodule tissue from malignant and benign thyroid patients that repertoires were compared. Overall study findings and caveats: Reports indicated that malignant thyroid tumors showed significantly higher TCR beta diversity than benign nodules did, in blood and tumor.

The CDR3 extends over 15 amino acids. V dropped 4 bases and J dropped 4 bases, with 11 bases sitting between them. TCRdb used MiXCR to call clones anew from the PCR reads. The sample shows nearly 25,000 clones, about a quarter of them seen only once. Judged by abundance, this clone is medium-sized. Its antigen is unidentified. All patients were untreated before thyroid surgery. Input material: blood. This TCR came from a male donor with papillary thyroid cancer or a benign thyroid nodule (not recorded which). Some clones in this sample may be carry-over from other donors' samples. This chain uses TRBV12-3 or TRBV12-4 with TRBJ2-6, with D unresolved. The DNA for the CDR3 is TGTGCCAGCAGTTACAGACGTTCGGGGGCCAACGTCCTGACTTTC. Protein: CASSYRRSGANVLTF.